The 32 T cell receptor beta chains below were found in one sample sequenced in a study of cytomegalovirus exposure and HLA in healthy donors. Sequencing used immunoSEQ multiplex PCR; TCRdb keeps in-frame clones, though not all of them. The data contain 300,000 to 400,000 clones, 88% of them seen just once; the ten biggest clones take up around 0.91%. Specimen: PBMCs. The receptors stem from a young man in good health and CMV-seronegative.

The genes are TRBV13 and TRBJ2-5, with unresolved D. The CDR3 consists of 14 residues. Trimming took off 0 bases at V and 5 bases at J, with 10 bases between the two ends. Germline CDR1 is PRHDT and CDR2 is FYEKMQ (reference sequence). CDR3 DNA sequence: TGTGCCAGCAGCTTAGGGACGAGCGATGAGACCCAGTACTTC. It yields the protein CASSLGTSDETQYF.

The chain is built from TRBV7-9 and TRBJ2-7; D possibly corresponds to TRBD1 (5 bases). The CDR3 loop spans 13 amino acids. The germline CDR1 and CDR2 sequences are SEHNR and FQNEAQ (reference sequence). V was clipped by 2 bases and J by 5 bases, with 10 bases between them. CDR3 nucleotides: TGTGCCAGCAGCTTACCAGGGTCCCACGAGCAGTACTTC. This sequence encodes CASSLPGSHEQYF. The entire variable domain, with the rest obtained from reference TRBV7-9 and TRBJ2-7, is as follows: DTGVSQNPRHKITKRGQNVTFRCDPISEHNRLYWYRQTLGQGPEFLTYFQNEAQLEKSRLLSDRFSAERPKGSFSTLEIQRTEQGDSAMYLCASSLPGSHEQYFGPGTRLTVT.

This chain links TRBV5-4 with TRBJ1-5, with no clear D. This CDR3 region has 12 residues. The V end lost 3 bases, the J end lost 4 bases, and 5 bases lay between the germline ends. Looked up from germline, CDR1 is SGHNT and CDR2 is YYREEE (reference sequence). The CDR3 protein is CASSWPNQPQHF. CDR3 coding DNA: TGTGCCAGCAGCTGGCCAAATCAGCCCCAGCATTTT.

The chain employs TRBV6-5 and TRBJ1-1, with D possibly being TRBD1 (6 bases). There are 14 residues in the CDR3. The V end lost 6 bases, the J end lost 4 bases, and 15 bases lay between the germline ends. From germline, CDR1 is MNHEY and CDR2 SVGAGI. Written as DNA, the CDR3 is TGTGCCAGCAGCCGAACAGGGCTGGGCACTGAAGCTTTCTTT. Protein sequence: CASSRTGLGTEAFF.

The chain joins TRBV7-2 to TRBJ2-7, with TRBD1 matching 8 bases. Per germline, CDR1 SGHTA and CDR2 FQGNSA. Trimming removed 3 bases from V and 2 bases from J; junction bases left unmatched: 3. The CDR3 runs 14 residues. Here the CDR3 DNA reads TGTGCCAGCAGCTTGGACAGGGCAACCTACGAGCAGTACTTC. As protein: CASSLDRATYEQYF.

This rearrangement joins TRBV7-2 to TRBJ1-1; 11 bases map to TRBD1. Germline V gives CDR1 SGHTA, CDR2 FQGNSA. V shed 4 bases, J shed 4 bases, and the junction held 5 bases outside the gene matches. The CDR3 extends over 15 amino acids. The CDR3 protein is CASSWDRGSGTEAFF. DNA for the CDR3: TGTGCCAGCAGCTGGGACAGGGGGTCTGGCACTGAAGCTTTCTTT. Full variable domain (outside the CDR3, taken from reference TRBV7-2 and TRBJ1-1): GAGVSQSPSNKVTEKGKDVELRCDPISGHTALYWYRQSLGQGLEFLIYFQGNSAPDKSGLPSDRFSAERTGGSVSTLTIQRTQQEDSAVYLCASSWDRGSGTEAFFGQGTRLTVV.

The chain joins TRBV19 to TRBJ1-1, with D maybe TRBD1 (6 bases). In germline, CDR1 is LNHDA, CDR2 SQIVND (reference sequence). This CDR3 is 16 amino acids long. V lost 5 bases, J lost 0 bases, and 16 bases lay in between. In nucleotides, the CDR3 is TGTGCCAGTAGTCCCTTAGACAGGACCCTGAACACTGAAGCTTTCTTT. Translated, it gives CASSPLDRTLNTEAFF.

V gene TRBV10-3 combines with J gene TRBJ2-3, with 11 bases that match TRBD2. The CDR3 extends over 16 amino acids. Germline loops: CDR1 ENHRY, CDR2 SYGVKD. The V gene end was trimmed by 4 bases and the J gene end by 3 bases; junction bases not matched to a gene: 6. In nucleotides, the CDR3 is TGTGCCATCAGTGGGAAGGTAGCGGGGGGGACAGATACGCAGTATTTT. Its protein product is CAISGKVAGGTDTQYF.

This clone was counted a single time. The chain employs TRBV6-6 and TRBJ1-2, with D perhaps matching TRBD1 (5 bases). The CDR3 contains 13 residues. Germline assignment: CDR1 MNHNY and CDR2 SVGAGI (reference sequence). V was clipped by 3 bases and J by 7 bases, with 12 bases between them. CDR3 region: CASSYDRSGGYTF. The CDR3 bases are TGTGCCAGCAGTTATGACAGATCCGGTGGCTACACCTTC.

The rearrangement uses TRBV9 and TRBJ1-4, with a tentative D call TRBD1 (6 bases). Between the trimmed V and J ends, which lost 4 bases and 0 bases, there was a span of 19 bases. CDR1 is SGDLS, CDR2 YYNGEE, per germline. The CDR3 extends over 18 amino acids. For the CDR3, the DNA is TGTGCCAGCAGCCCCTTCGGACAGATACGTGCAACTAATGAAAAACTGTTTTTT. Protein: CASSPFGQIRATNEKLFF. The variable domain in full, with the rest retrieved from reference TRBV9 and TRBJ1-4, is DSGVTQTPKHLITATGQRVTLRCSPRSGDLSVYWYQQSLDQGLQFLIQYYNGEERAKGNILERFSAQQFPDLHSELNLSSLELGDSALYFCASSPFGQIRATNEKLFFGSGTQLSVL.

The gene calls are TRBV4-1 and TRBJ1-5; D ambiguous. V lost 2 bases, J lost 2 bases, and 4 bases lay in between. Germline V gives CDR1 MGHRA, CDR2 YSYEKL. The CDR3 is made up of 13 amino acids. The CDR3 is CASSQFGNQPQHF. DNA of the CDR3: TGCGCCAGCAGCCAATTCGGCAATCAGCCCCAGCATTTT.

The rearrangement uses TRBV5-4 and TRBJ1-2; a possible D gene is TRBD1 (5 bases). From germline, CDR1 is SGHNT and CDR2 YYREEE (reference sequence). The CDR3 is made up of 13 amino acids. Trimming shortened V by 0 bases and J by 5 bases, and 8 bases separated the two germline ends. This CDR3 is CASSLERGYGYTF. As DNA, the CDR3 is TGTGCCAGCAGCTTGGAAAGGGGTTATGGCTACACCTTC.

This chain links TRBV18 with TRBJ1-3, with D perhaps matching TRBD1 (6 bases). Germline V gives CDR1 KGHSH, CDR2 LQKENI. The V end lost 3 bases, the J end lost 7 bases, and 13 bases lay between the germline ends. The CDR3 has 14 amino acids. CDR3 DNA: TGTGCCAGCTCACCCTACAGGGAATCGAACACCATATATTTT. Amino acids: CASSPYRESNTIYF.

The V gene is TRBV30, the J gene TRBJ1-1; D remains unclear. This CDR3 is 14 amino acids long. CDR1 is GTSNPN, CDR2 SVGIG, per germline (reference sequence). V was cut by 0 bases and J by 0 bases, with 8 bases left in between. CDR3 nucleotide sequence: TGTGCCTGGAGTGTACTGGAGGTGAACACTGAAGCTTTCTTT. This gives the protein CAWSVLEVNTEAFF. The full variable domain, rest sourced from reference TRBV30 and TRBJ1-1, is SQTIHQWPATLVQPVGSPLSLECTVEGTSNPNLYWYRQAAGRGLQLLFYSVGIGQISSEVPQNLSASRPQDRQFILSSKKLLLSDSGFYLCAWSVLEVNTEAFFGQGTRLTVV.

The CDR3: CASSYSDTSNTGELFF. The CDR3 nucleotides read TGTGCCAGCAGTTACTCAGATACCAGTAACACCGGGGAGCTGTTTTTT. The genes are TRBV6-5 and TRBJ2-2; the D is unclear. Germline assignment: CDR1 MNHEY and CDR2 SVGAGI. The length of the CDR3 is 16 residues. V was pared by 0 bases and J by 2 bases, with 10 bases between.

The chain combines TRBV7-9 with TRBJ2-3, with 14 bases aligning to TRBD2. The ends lost 1 base at V and 2 bases at J; junction bases unmatched: 2. The CDR3 totals 17 residues. Looked up from germline, CDR1 is SEHNR and CDR2 is FQNEAQ (reference sequence). CDR3: CASSLGLAGGDTDTQYF. The CDR3 coding sequence is TGTGCCAGCAGCTTAGGACTAGCGGGGGGGGACACAGATACGCAGTATTTT.

This chain uses TRBV9 with TRBJ2-7, with 13 bases aligning to TRBD2. Losses at the gene ends were 4 bases for V and 5 bases for J; bases not matched to a gene: 9. CDR1 and CDR2 from the germline V gene are SGDLS and YYNGEE. This CDR3 spans 16 amino acids. The CDR3 DNA sequence: TGTGCCAGCAGCATACTAGCGGGGGGGTCGTCCGACGAGCAGTACTTC. Amino acid sequence: CASSILAGGSSDEQYF.

This chain connects TRBV5-1 to TRBJ1-2; D may be TRBD1 (5 bases). Germline CDR1 reads SGHRS; CDR2 reads YFSETQ. The CDR3 spans 16 residues. V was clipped by 0 bases and J by 3 bases, with 15 bases between them. This chain's CDR3 is CASSLVGSGVDYGYTF. CDR3 nucleotides: TGCGCCAGCAGCTTGGTTGGGTCGGGGGTTGACTATGGCTACACCTTC.

This clone was detected a few times. The J gene is TRBJ2-2, the V gene TRBV10-3; 9 bases map to TRBD1. The CDR3 consists of 17 residues. In germline, CDR1 is ENHRY, CDR2 SYGVKD. J lost 5 bases, V lost 4 bases, and 11 bases had no gene match. The CDR3 reads CAISGTGQGRKTGELFF. CDR3 nucleotide sequence: TGTGCCATCAGTGGTACGGGACAGGGTAGAAAAACCGGGGAGCTGTTTTTT.

This clone came up once. The genes are TRBV9 and TRBJ2-5; 9 bases are shared with TRBD2. The germline gives CDR1 SGDLS, CDR2 YYNGEE. CDR3 length: 16 amino acids. The V segment lost 0 bases and the J segment 0 bases; nucleotides outside the gene matches: 3. CDR3 in DNA: TGTGCCAGCAGCGTAGGCGGGGGGGCGCACCAAGAGACCCAGTACTTC. As protein: CASSVGGGAHQETQYF. Looking up the rest from reference TRBV9 and TRBJ2-5 gives the full variable domain: DSGVTQTPKHLITATGQRVTLRCSPRSGDLSVYWYQQSLDQGLQFLIQYYNGEERAKGNILERFSAQQFPDLHSELNLSSLELGDSALYFCASSVGGGAHQETQYFGPGTRLLVL.

J is TRBJ2-5 and V is TRBV5-5; 11 bases match TRBD1. This CDR3 contains 15 residues. Germline lookup yields CDR1 SGHKS and CDR2 YYEKEE (reference sequence). J was trimmed by 5 bases and V by 4 bases; bases with no gene match: 7. The CDR3 DNA is TGTGCCAGCAGCCTTGGACAGGGGGCAGGGGAGACCCAGTACTTC. Translated, it gives CASSLGQGAGETQYF.

J is TRBJ2-7 and V is TRBV4-1; a possible D gene is TRBD1 (6 bases). V was trimmed by 1 base and J by 7 bases, leaving 17 bases between them. In germline, CDR1 is MGHRA, CDR2 YSYEKL. The CDR3 runs to 15 residues. CDR3 loop: CASSQGSAGEGEQYF. DNA for the CDR3: TGCGCCAGCAGCCAAGGTTCAGCAGGGGAAGGGGAGCAGTACTTC.

The chain couples TRBV7-6 to TRBJ2-1, with a possible D match to TRBD1 (5 bases). The CDR3 loop spans 15 amino acids. Per germline, CDR1 SGHVS and CDR2 FNYEAQ. Trimming shortened V by 2 bases and J by 3 bases, and 11 bases separated the two germline ends. In nucleotides, the CDR3 is TGTGCCAGCAGCTTACAGGGCTTTCTCTACAATGAGCAGTTCTTC. This gives the protein CASSLQGFLYNEQFF. The full variable domain, its missing parts supplied by reference TRBV7-6 and TRBJ2-1, is GAGVSQSPRYKVTKRGQDVALRCDPISGHVSLYWYRQALGQGPEFLTYFNYEAQQDKSGLPNDRFSAERPEGSISTLTIQRTEQRDSAMYRCASSLQGFLYNEQFFGPGTRLTVL.

The chain uses TRBV9 and TRBJ2-5; TRBD1 is a possible D gene (6 bases). The CDR3 is 15 amino acids. V lost 2 bases and J lost 1, with 12 bases in between. Germline V CDR1 and CDR2: SGDLS, YYNGEE. CDR3 nucleotide sequence: TGTGCCAGCAGCGTCCTAGGGGACACCCAAGAGACCCAGTACTTC. Amino acids: CASSVLGDTQETQYF.

This rearrangement joins TRBV19 to TRBJ1-5; perhaps TRBD1 as D (5 bases). The CDR3 has 15 residues. Germline CDR1 is LNHDA and CDR2 is SQIVND (reference sequence). Trimming removed 5 bases at V and 6 bases at J, with 17 bases between. The CDR3 nucleotides are TGTGCCAGTAGTGTAACTCCCACGGGGGTTCAGCCCCAGCATTTT. Translation gives CASSVTPTGVQPQHF. Full variable domain (rest looked up from reference TRBV19 and TRBJ1-5): DGGITQSPKYLFRKEGQNVTLSCEQNLNHDAMYWYRQDPGQGLRLIYYSQIVNDFQKGDIAEGYSVSREKKESFPLTVTSAQKNPTAFYLCASSVTPTGVQPQHFGDGTRLSIL.

This clone was seen just once. The V gene is TRBV27, the J gene TRBJ2-2, with 9 bases matching TRBD1. V shed 3 bases, J shed 1 base, and the junction held 6 bases outside the gene matches. CDR1 MNHEY and CDR2 SMNVEV come from the germline V gene (reference sequence). The length of the CDR3 is 17 residues. The CDR3 nucleotides read TGTGCCAGCAGTTTTGTTTGGGGACAGGGGAACACCGGGGAGCTGTTTTTT. Encoded protein: CASSFVWGQGNTGELFF.

The chain recombines TRBV11-2 with TRBJ2-7; 9 positions agree with TRBD1. The CDR3 length is 16 residues. The germline V gene has CDR1 SGHAT and CDR2 FQNNGV. V trimming: 5 bases; J trimming: 3 bases; junction bases outside the gene matches: 11. The CDR3, as DNA: TGTGCCAGCAGCAACTTGGACAGGGGAGGGTACTACGAGCAGTACTTC. It encodes CASSNLDRGGYYEQYF.

The rearrangement links TRBV29-1 to TRBJ1-4; unclear D gene. Germline CDR1 is SQVTM and CDR2 is ANQGSEA. Trimming shortened V by 4 bases and J by 0 bases, and 12 bases separated the two germline ends. The CDR3 has 15 amino acids. In nucleotides, the CDR3 is TGCAGCGTTGCTGAGGAGCCTGCAACTAATGAAAAACTGTTTTTT. Protein product: CSVAEEPATNEKLFF.

This clone was picked up one time. V usage is TRBV29-1 and J usage is TRBJ1-2; D is unresolved. Trimming took 3 bases from V and 3 from J, leaving 5 bases between them. Germline values: CDR1 SQVTM, CDR2 ANQGSEA. The CDR3 sequence is 11 residues long. CDR3 bases: TGCAGCGTTGATCCCGACTATGGCTACACCTTC. Protein product: CSVDPDYGYTF.

This chain links TRBV2 with TRBJ1-2; D call uncertain. Germline CDR1 is SNHLY and CDR2 is FYNNEI. This CDR3 comprises 12 residues. The ends were cut back, 7 bases at V and 5 bases at J, with 11 bases in the middle. The CDR3 DNA is TGTGCCAGCAAGTTTAGAGAGTATGGCTACACCTTC. It is translated as CASKFREYGYTF.

The CDR3 protein is CASSMGTGSETQYF. In DNA, the CDR3 is TGTGCCAGTAGTATGGGGACAGGGTCCGAGACCCAGTACTTC. J is TRBJ2-5 and V is TRBV19; TRBD1 agrees at 9 bases. This CDR3 is built from 14 residues. CDR1 is LNHDA, CDR2 SQIVND, per germline (reference sequence). With 3 bases clipped from V and 5 bases from J, the junction kept 4 bases outside the gene matches. Together with reference TRBV19 and TRBJ2-5, the CDR3 gives the full variable domain: DGGITQSPKYLFRKEGQNVTLSCEQNLNHDAMYWYRQDPGQGLRLIYYSQIVNDFQKGDIAEGYSVSREKKESFPLTVTSAQKNPTAFYLCASSMGTGSETQYFGPGTRLLVL.

This chain links TRBV4-1 with TRBJ1-1, with D tentatively TRBD1 (6 bases). V was pared by 1 base and J by 5 bases, with 20 bases between. The CDR3 runs 17 residues. The V gene's germline CDR1 is MGHRA and CDR2 YSYEKL. CDR3 in amino acids: CASSQALRRGADTEAFF. In nucleotides, the CDR3 is TGCGCCAGCAGCCAAGCTCTAAGGCGGGGGGCCGATACTGAAGCTTTCTTT.